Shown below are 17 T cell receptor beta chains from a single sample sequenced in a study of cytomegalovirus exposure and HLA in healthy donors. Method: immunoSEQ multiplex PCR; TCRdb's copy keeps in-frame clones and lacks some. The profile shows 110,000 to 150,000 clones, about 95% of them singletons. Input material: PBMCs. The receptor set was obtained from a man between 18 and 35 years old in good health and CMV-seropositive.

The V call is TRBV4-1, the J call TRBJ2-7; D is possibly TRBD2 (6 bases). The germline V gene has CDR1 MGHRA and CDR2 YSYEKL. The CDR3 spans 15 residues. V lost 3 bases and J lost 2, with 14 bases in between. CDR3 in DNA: TGCGCCAGCAGCCAGTTAGGGACTGCAACCTACGAGCAGTACTTC. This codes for CASSQLGTATYEQYF.

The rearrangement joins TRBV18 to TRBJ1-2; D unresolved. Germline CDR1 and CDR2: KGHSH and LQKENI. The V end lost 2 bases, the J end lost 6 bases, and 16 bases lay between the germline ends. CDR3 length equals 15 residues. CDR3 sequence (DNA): TGTGCCAGCTCACCATTGGTAGTTCAATCAAATGGCTACACCTTC. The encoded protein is CASSPLVVQSNGYTF. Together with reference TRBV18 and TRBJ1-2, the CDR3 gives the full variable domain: NAGVMQNPRHLVRRRGQEARLRCSPMKGHSHVYWYRQLPEEGLKFMVYLQKENIIDESGMPKERFSAEFPKEGPSILRIQQVVRGDSAAYFCASSPLVVQSNGYTFGSGTRLTVV.

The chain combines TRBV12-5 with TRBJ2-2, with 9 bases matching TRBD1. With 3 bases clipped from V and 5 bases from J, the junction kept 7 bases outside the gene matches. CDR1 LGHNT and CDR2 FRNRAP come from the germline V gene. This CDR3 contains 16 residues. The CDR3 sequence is CASGFSTGGQTGELFF. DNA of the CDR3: TGTGCTAGTGGTTTTTCTACAGGGGGCCAAACCGGGGAGCTGTTTTTT.

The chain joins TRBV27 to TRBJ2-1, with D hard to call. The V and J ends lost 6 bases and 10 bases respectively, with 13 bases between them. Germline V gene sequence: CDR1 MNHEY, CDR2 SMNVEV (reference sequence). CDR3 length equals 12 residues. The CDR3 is CASRSPRSEQFF. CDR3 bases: TGTGCCAGCAGGTCCCCCCGGTCCGAGCAGTTCTTC.

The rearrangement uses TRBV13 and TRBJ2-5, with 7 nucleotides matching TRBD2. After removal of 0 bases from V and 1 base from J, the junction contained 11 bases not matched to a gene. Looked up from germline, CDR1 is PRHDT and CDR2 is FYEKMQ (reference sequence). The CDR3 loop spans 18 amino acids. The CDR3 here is CASSLGLGLADSQETQYF. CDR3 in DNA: TGTGCCAGCAGCTTAGGCCTTGGGCTAGCGGATTCCCAAGAGACCCAGTACTTC.

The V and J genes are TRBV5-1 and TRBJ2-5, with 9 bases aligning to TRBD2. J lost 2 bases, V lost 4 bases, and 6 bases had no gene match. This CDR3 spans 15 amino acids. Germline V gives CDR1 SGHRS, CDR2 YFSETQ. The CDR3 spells CASSTLTSGQETQYF. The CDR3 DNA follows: TGCGCCAGCAGCACCCTGACTAGCGGACAAGAGACCCAGTACTTC.

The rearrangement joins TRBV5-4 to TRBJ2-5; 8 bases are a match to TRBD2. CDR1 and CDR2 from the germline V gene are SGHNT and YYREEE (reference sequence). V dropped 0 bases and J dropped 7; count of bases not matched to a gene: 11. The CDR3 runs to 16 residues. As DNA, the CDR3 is TGTGCCAGCAGCTTGGCCGTCAACGGGAGGGAGGGGACCCAGTACTTC. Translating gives CASSLAVNGREGTQYF.

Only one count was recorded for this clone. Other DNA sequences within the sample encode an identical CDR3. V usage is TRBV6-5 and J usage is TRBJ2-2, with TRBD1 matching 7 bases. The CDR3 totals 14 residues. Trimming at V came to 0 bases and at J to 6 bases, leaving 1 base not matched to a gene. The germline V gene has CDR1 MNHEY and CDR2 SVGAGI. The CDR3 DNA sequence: TGTGCCAGCAGTTACTCCCAGGGGGCCGGGGAGCTGTTTTTT. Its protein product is CASSYSQGAGELFF.

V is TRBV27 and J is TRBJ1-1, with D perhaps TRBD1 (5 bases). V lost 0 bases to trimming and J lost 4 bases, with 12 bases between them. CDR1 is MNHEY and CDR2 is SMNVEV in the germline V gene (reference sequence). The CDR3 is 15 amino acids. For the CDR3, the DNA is TGTGCCAGCAGTTTATCGTGGGGGGAGGGCACTGAAGCTTTCTTT. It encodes CASSLSWGEGTEAFF.

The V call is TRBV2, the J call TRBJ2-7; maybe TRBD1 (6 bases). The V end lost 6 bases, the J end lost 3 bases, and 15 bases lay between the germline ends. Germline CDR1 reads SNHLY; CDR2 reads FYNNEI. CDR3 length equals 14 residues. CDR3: CASRGQKNNYEQYF. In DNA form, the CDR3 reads TGTGCCAGCAGAGGACAGAAAAACAACTACGAGCAGTACTTC.

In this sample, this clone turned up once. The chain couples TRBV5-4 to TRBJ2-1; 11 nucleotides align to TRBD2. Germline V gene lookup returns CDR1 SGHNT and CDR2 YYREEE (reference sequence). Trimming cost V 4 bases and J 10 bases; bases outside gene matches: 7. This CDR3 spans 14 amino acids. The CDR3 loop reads CASSGPGLAEEQFF. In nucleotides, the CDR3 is TGTGCCAGCAGCGGCCCGGGACTAGCGGAGGAGCAGTTCTTC.

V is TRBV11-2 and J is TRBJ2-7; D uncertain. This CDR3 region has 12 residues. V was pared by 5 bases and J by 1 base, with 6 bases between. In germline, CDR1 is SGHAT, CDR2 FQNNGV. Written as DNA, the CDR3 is TGTGCCAGCAGCCTATTATCCTACGAGCAGTACTTC. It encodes CASSLLSYEQYF. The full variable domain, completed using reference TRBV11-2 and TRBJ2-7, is EAGVAQSPRYKIIEKRQSVAFWCNPISGHATLYWYQQILGQGPKLLIQFQNNGVVDDSQLPKDRFSAERLKGVDSTLKIQPAKLEDSAVYLCASSLLSYEQYFGPGTRLTVT.

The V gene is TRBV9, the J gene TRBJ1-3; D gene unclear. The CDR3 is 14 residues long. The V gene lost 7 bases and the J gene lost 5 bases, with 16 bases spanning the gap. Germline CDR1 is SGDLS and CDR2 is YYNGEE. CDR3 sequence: CASGPSEARNTIYF. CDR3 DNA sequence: TGTGCCAGCGGTCCGAGCGAGGCAAGAAACACCATATATTTT.

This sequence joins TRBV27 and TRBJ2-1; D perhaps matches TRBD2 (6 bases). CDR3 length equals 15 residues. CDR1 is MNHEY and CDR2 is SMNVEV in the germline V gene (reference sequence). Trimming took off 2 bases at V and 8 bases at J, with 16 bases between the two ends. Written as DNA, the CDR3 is TGTGCCAGCAGTTTACTGTCGGAGGGAGTCTATGAGCAGTTCTTC. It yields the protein CASSLLSEGVYEQFF.

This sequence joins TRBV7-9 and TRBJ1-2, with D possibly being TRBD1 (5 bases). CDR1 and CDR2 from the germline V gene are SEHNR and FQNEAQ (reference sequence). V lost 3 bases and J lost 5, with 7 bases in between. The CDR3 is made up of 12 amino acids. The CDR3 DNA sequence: TGTGCCAGCAGCTTTGACAGTTATGGCTACACCTTC. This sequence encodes CASSFDSYGYTF.

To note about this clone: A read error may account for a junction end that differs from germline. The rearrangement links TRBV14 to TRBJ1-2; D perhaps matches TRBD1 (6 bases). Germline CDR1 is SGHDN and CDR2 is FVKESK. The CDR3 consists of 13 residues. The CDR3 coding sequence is TGTGCCAGCAGCCAAGTCAGGACAGTACCCTCCGCCTTC. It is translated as CASSQVRTVPSAF.

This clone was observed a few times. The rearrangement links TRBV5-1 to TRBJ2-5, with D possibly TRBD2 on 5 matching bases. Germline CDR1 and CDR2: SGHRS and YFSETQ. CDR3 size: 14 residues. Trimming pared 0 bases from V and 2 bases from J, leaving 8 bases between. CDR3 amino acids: CASSLGGGQETQYF. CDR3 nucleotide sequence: TGCGCCAGCAGCTTGGGAGGCGGGCAAGAGACCCAGTACTTC.